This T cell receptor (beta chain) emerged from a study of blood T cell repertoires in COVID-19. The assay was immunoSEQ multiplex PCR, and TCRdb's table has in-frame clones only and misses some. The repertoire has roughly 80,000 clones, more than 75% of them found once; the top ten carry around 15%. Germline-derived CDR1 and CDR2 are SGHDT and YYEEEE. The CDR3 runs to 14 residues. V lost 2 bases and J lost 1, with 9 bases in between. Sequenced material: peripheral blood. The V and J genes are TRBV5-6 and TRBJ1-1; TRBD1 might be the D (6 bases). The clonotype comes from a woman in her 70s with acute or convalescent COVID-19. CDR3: CASSLGGRNTEAFF. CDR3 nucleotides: TGTGCCAGCAGCTTAGGGGGAAGGAACACTGAAGCTTTCTTT. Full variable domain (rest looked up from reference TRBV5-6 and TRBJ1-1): DAGVTQSPTHLIKTRGQQVTLRCSPKSGHDTVSWYQQALGQGPQFIFQYYEEEERQRGNFPDRFSGHQFPNYSSELNVNALLLGDSALYLCASSLGGRNTEAFFGQGTRLTVV.